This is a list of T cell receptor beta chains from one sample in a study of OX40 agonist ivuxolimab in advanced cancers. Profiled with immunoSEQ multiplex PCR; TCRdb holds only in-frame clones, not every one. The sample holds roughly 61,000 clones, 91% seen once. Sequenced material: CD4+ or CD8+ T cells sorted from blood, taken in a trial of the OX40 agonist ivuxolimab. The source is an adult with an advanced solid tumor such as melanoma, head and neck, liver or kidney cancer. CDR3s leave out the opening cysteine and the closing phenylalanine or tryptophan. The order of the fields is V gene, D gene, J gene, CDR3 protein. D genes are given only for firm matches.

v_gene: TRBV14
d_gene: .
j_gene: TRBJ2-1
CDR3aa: ASSQGTVVGEQF

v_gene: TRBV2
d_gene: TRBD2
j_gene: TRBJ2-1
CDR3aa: ASRERGGNEQF

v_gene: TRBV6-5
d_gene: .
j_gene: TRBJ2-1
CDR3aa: ASSYSSLYNNEQF

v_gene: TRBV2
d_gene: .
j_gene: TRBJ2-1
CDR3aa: ASSEGGLSYNEQF

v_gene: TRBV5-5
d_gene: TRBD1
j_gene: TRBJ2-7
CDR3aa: ASSLGGQGYEQY

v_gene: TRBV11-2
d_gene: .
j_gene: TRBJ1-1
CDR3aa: ASSVIFNTEAF

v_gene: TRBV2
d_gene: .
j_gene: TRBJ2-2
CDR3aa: ASGKTVNTGELF

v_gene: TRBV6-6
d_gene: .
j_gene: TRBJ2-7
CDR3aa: ASSYSGGNPNYEQY

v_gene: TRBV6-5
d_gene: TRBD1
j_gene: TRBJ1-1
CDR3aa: ASSPRDRLNTEAF

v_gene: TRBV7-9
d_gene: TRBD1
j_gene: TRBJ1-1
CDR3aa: ASSLTGVNTEAF

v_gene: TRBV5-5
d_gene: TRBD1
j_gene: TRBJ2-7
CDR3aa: ASRHGTGPHEQY

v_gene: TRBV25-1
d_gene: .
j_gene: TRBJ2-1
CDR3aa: ASGHSYNEQF

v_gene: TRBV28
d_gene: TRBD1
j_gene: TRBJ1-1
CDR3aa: AIQQGVNTEAF

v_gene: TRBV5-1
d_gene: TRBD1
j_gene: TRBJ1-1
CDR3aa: ASREGAGGTEAF

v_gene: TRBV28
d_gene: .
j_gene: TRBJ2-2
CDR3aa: ASSLLGAVTGELF

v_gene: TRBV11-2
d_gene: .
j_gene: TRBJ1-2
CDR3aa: ASSLGPDGGYT

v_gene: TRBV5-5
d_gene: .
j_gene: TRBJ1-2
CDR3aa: ASSLAGEIYGYT

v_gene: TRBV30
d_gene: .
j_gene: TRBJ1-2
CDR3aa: AWSYEGRSYGYT

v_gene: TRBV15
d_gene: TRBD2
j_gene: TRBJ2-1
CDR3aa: ATSREIGGYEQF

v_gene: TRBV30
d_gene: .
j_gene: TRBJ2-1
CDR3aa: AWGAGSSSYNEQF

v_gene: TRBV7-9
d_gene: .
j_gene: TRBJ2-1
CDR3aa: ASSILGTLTYNEQF

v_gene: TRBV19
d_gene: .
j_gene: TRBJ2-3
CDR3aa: ASSTILVDTDTQY

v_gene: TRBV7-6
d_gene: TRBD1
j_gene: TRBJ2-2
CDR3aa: ASSLAPGQLNTGELF

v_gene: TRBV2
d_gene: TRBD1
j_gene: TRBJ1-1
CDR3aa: ANSGGRGTEAF

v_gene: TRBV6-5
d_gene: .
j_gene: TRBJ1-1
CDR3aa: ASSWAGRLLEAF

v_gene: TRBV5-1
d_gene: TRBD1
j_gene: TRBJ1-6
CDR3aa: ASSLGRDRNSPLH

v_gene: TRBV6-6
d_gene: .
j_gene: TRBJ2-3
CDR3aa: ASRNLLTSDTQY

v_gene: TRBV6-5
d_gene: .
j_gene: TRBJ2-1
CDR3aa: ASSTGETYNEQF

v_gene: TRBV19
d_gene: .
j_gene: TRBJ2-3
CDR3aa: ASSITAGGTDTQY

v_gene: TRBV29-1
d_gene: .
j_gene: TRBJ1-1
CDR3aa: SGGVYTEAF

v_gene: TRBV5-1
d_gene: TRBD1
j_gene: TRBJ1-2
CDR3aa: ASSDGQGYGYT

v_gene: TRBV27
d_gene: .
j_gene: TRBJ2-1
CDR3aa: ASSSQPFSYNEQF

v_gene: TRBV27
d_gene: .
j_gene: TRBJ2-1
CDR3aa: ASTSGEYNEQF

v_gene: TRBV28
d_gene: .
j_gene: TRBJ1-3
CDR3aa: ASSTSFAGNTIY